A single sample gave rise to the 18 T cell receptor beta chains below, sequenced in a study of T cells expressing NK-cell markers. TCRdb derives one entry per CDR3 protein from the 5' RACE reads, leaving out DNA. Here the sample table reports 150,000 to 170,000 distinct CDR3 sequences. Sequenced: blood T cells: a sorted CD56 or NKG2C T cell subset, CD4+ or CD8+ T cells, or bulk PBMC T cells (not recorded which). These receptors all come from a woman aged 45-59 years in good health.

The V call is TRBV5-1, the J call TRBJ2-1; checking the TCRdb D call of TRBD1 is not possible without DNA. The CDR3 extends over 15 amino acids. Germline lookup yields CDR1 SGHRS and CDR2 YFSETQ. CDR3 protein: CASSLASSPRHEQFF.

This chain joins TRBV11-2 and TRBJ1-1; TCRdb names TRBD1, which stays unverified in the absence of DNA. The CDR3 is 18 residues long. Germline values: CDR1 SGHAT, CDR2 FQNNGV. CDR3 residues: CASSTPRGTSVGNTEAFF.

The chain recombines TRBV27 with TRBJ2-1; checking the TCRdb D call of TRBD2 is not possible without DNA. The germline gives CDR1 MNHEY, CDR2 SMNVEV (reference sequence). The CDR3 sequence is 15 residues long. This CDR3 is CASSLSPSGLNEQFF.

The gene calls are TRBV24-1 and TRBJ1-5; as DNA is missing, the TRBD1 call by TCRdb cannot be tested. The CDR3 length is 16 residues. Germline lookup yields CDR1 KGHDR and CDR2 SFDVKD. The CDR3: CATSDPRTGFNQPQHF.

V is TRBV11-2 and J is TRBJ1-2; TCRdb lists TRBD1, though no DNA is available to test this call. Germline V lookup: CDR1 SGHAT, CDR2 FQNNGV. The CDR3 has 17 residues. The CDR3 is CASSFPVDGDRDEGYTF.

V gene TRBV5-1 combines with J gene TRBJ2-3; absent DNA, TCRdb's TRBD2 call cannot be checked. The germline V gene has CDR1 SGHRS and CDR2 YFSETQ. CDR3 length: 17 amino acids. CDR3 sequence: CASSAERSGRKADTQYF.

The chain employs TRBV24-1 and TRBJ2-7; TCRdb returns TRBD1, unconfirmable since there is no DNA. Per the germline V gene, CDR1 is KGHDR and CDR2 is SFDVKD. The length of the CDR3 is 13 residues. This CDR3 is CATQDGGTYEQYF.

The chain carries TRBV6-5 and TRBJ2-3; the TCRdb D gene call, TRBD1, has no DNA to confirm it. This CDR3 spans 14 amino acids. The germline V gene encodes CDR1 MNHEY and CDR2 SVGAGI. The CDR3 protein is CASSSNRVADTQYF.

This CDR3 is CSAFGYGGNNEQFF. The chain joins TRBV20-1 to TRBJ2-1; TCRdb gives TRBD1 as the D gene, but with no DNA this cannot be confirmed. Germline V gives CDR1 DFQATT, CDR2 SNEGSKA (reference sequence). This CDR3 has 14 amino acids.

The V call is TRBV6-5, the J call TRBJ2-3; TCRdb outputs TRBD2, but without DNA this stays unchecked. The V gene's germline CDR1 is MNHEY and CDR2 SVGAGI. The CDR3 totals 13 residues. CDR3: CASSPDSQDTQYF.

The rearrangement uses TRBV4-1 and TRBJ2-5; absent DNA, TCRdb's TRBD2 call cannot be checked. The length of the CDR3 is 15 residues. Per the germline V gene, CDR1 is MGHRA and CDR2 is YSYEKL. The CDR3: CASSQESGHAWDQYF.

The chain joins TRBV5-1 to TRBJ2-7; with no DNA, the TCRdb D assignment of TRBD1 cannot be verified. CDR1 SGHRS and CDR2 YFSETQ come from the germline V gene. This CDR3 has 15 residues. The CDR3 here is CASSLAGTPTYEQYF.

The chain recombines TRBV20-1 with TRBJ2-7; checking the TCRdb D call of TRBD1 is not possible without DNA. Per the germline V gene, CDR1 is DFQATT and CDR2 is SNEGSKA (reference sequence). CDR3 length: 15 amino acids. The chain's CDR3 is CSARDLEGVGDEQYF.

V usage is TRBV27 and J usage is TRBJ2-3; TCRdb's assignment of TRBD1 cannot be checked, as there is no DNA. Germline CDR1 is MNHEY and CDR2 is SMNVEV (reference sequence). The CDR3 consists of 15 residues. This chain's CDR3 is CASSLGQPGTDTQYF.

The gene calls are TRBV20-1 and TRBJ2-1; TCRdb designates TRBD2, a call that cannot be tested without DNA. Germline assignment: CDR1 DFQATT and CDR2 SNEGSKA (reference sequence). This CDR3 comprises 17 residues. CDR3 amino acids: CSARDWVVSEAYNEQFF.

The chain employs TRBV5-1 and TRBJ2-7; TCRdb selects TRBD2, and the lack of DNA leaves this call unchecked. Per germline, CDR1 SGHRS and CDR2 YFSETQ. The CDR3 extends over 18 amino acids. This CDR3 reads CASSSEGLAGGPLYEQYF.

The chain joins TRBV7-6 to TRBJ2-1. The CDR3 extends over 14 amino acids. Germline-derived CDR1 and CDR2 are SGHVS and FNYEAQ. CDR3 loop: CASSLAETYNEQFF.

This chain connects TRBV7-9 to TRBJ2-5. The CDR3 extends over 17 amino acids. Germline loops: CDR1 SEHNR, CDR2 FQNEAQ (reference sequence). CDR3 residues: CALKDLNVGGSTETQYF. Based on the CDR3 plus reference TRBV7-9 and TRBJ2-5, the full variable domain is DTGVSQNPRHKITKRGQNVTFRCDPISEHNRLYWYRQTLGQGPEFLTYFQNEAQLEKSRLLSDRFSAERPKGSFSTLEIQRTEQGDSAMYLCALKDLNVGGSTETQYFGPGTRLLVL.